Shown below are 2 T cell receptor beta chains from a single sample sequenced in a study of cytomegalovirus exposure and HLA in healthy donors. The PCR made use of 60 Vbeta and 13 Jbeta primers. The protocol was immunoSEQ multiplex PCR, while the TCRdb copy is restricted to in-frame clones and leaves out a portion. The data show some 180,000 clones, roughly 78% seen once. The sequencing sample was made of PBMCs. The source of these receptors is a woman aged 30 to 39 in good health and CMV-seropositive.

This clone has only a few counts. The chain links TRBV18 to TRBJ2-5, with 11 bases fitting TRBD2. Trimming took 0 bases from V and 1 from J; bases not matched to a gene: 1. Germline CDR1 reads KGHSH; CDR2 reads LQKENI. The CDR3 has 16 amino acids. CDR3 protein: CASSPPLAGVQETQYF. The DNA for the CDR3 is TGTGCCAGCTCACCACCACTAGCGGGGGTCCAAGAGACCCAGTACTTC.

In DNA form, the CDR3 reads TGTGCCAGCTCACCAGAGACAGGGGTAGCCGGGGAGCTGTTTTTT. Its protein product is CASSPETGVAGELFF. This chain joins TRBV18 and TRBJ2-2, with 8 nucleotides matching TRBD1. CDR1 is KGHSH and CDR2 is LQKENI in the germline V gene. The CDR3 is 15 amino acids. V lost 2 bases to trimming and J lost 6 bases; unmatched junction nucleotides: 5.